The sequence of this TCR beta chain was determined in a study of blood T cell repertoires in COVID-19. The germline CDR1 and CDR2 sequences are MDHEN and SYDVKM. This CDR3 spans 14 amino acids. J gave up 4 bases and V 7 bases, and 7 bases lay outside the gene matches. Sequencing was performed with immunoSEQ multiplex PCR; in TCRdb, only in-frame clones are kept and a portion is missing. The table has 250,000 to 300,000 clones, about 91% seen once. This receptor was identified in a woman aged 60-75 years with acute or convalescent COVID-19. The sample taken for sequencing was peripheral blood. The V gene is TRBV28, the J gene TRBJ2-7, with TRBD2 matching 10 bases. The CDR3 loop reads CASTRTSGSYEQYF. The CDR3 nucleotides are TGTGCCAGCACCCGGACTAGCGGAAGTTACGAGCAGTACTTC. The whole variable domain, filled in from reference TRBV28 and TRBJ2-7, reads DVKVTQSSRYLVKRTGEKVFLECVQDMDHENMFWYRQDPGLGLRLIYFSYDVKMKEKGDIPEGYSVSREKKERFSLILESASTNQTSMYLCASTRTSGSYEQYFGPGTRLTVT.